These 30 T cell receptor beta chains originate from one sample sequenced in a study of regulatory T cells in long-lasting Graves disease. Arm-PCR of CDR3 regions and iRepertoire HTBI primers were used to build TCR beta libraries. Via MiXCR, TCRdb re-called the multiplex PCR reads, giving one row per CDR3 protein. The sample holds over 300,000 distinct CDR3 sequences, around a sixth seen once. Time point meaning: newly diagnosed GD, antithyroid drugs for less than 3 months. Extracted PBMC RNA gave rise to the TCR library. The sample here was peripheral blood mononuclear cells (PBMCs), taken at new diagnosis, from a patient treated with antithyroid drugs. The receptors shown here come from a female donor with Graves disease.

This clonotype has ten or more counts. CDR3 in DNA: TGCGCCAGCAGCTTGGGAGGGGGCGGCCCCTCCATTGAAGCTTTCTTT. Its translation is CASSLGGGGPSIEAFF. The V gene is TRBV5-1, the J gene TRBJ1-1, with 7 bases that match TRBD1. The CDR3 runs 16 residues. Germline V gene lookup returns CDR1 SGHRS and CDR2 YFSETQ. Trimming took 0 bases from V and 7 from J; bases not matched to a gene: 12.

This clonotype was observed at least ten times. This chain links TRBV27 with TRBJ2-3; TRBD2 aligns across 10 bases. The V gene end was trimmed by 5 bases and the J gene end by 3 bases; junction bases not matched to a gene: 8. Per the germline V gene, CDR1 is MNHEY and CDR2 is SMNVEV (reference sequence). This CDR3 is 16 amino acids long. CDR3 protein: CASSVLAGVGTDTQYF. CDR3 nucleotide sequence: TGTGCCAGCAGTGTCCTAGCGGGGGTGGGGACAGATACGCAGTATTTT.

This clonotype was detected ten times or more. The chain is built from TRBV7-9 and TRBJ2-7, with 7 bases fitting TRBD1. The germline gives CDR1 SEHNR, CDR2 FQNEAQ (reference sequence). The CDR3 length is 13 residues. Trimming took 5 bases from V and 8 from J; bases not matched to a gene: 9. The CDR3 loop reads CASSLQTGHKQYF. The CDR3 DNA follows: TGTGCCAGCAGCCTGCAGACAGGGCACAAGCAGTACTTC.

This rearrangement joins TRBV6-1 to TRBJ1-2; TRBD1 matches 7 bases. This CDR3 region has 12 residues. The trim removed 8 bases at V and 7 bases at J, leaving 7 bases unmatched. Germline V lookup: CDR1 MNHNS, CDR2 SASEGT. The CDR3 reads CASLGQIGGYTF. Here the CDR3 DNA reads TGTGCCAGCTTGGGACAGATAGGTGGCTACACCTTC.

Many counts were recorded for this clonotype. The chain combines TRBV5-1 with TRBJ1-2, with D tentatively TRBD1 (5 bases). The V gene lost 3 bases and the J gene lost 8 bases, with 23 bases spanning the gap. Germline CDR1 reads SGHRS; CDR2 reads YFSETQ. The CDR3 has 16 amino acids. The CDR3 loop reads CASSSSPGPTIGGYTF. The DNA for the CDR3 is TGCGCCAGCAGCTCCTCTCCGGGACCAACAATTGGGGGCTACACCTTC. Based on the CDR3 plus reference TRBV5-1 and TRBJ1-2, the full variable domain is KAGVTQTPRYLIKTRGQQVTLSCSPISGHRSVSWYQQTPGQGLQFLFEYFSETQRNKGNFPGRFSGRQFSNSRSEMNVSTLELGDSALYLCASSSSPGPTIGGYTFGSGTRLTVV.

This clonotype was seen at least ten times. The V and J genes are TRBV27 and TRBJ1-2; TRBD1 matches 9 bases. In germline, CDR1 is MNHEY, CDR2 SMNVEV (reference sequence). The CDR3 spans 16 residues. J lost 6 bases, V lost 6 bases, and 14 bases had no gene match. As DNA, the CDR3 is TGTGCCAGCAGCCTAACAACAGGGGGCGCCCCTCATGGCTACACCTTC. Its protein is CASSLTTGGAPHGYTF.

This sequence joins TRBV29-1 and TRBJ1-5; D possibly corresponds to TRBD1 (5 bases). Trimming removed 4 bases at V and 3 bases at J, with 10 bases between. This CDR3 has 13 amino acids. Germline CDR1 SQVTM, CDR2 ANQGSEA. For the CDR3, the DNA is TGCAGCGTTGGGGAGGGGTACAATCAGCCCCAGCATTTT. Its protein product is CSVGEGYNQPQHF.

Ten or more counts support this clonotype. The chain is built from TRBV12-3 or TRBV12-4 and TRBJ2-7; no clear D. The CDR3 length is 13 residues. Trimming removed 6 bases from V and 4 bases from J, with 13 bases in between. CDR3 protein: CASRPTLEYEQYF. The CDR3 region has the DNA TGTGCCAGCAGGCCGACCTTGGAATACGAGCAGTACTTC.

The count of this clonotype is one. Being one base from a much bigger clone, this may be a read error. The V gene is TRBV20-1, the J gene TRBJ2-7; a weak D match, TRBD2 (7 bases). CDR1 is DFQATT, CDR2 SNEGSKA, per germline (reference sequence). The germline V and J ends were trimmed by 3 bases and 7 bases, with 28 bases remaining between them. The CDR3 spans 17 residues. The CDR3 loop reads CSARPPPRGGGIDEQYF. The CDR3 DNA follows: TGCAGTGCTAGGCCACCACCAAGAGGGGGGGGTATCGATGAGCAGTACTTC.

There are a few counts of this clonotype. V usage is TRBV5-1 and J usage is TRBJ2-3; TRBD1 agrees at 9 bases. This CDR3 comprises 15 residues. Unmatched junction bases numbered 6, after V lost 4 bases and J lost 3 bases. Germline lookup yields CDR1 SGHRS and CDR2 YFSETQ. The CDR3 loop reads CASSPGQGGTDTQYF. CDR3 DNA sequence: TGCGCCAGCAGCCCGGGACAGGGTGGGACAGATACGCAGTATTTT.

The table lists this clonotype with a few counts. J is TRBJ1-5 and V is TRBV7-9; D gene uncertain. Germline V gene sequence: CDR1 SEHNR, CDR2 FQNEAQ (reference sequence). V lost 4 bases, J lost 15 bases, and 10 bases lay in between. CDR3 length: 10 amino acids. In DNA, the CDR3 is TGTGCCAGCAGCTCTTTCATTAGGCATTTT. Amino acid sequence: CASSSFIRHF. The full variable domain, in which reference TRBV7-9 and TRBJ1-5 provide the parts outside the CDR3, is DTGVSQNPRHKITKRGQNVTFRCDPISEHNRLYWYRQTLGQGPEFLTYFQNEAQLEKSRLLSDRFSAERPKGSFSTLEIQRTEQGDSAMYLCASSSFIRHFGDGTRLSIL.

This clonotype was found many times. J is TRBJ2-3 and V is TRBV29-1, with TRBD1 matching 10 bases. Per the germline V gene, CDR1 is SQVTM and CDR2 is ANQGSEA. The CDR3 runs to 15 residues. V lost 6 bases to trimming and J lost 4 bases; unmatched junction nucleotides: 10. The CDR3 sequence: CSVSDRGLWSDTQYF. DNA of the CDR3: TGCAGCGTAAGCGACAGGGGGCTGTGGTCAGATACGCAGTATTTT.

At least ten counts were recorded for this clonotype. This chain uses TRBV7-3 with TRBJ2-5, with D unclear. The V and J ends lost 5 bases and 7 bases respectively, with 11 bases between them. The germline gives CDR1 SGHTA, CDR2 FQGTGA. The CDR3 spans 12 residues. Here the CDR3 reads CASSDGLGTQYF. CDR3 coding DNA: TGTGCCAGCAGCGATGGCTTGGGGACCCAGTACTTC.

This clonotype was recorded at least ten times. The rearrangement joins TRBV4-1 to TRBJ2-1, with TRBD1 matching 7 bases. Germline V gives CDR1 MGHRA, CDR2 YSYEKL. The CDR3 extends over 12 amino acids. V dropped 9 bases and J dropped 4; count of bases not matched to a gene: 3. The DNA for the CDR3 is TGCGCCAGTAGACAGGGATACAATGAGCAGTTCTTC. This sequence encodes CASRQGYNEQFF.

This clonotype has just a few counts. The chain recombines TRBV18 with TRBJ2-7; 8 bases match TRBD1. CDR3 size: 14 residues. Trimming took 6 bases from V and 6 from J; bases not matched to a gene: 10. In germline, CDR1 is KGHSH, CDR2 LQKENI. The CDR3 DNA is TGTGCCAGCTCGCGCCGCGGACAGGGTCGCGAGCAGTACTTC. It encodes CASSRRGQGREQYF.

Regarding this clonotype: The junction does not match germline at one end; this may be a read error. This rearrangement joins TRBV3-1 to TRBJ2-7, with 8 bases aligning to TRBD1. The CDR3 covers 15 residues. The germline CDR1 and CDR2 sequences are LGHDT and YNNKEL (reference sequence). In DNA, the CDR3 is TGTGCCAGCAGCCAACTGACAGGGGCCCCCTACGAGCAGCACTTC. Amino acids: CASSQLTGAPYEQHF.

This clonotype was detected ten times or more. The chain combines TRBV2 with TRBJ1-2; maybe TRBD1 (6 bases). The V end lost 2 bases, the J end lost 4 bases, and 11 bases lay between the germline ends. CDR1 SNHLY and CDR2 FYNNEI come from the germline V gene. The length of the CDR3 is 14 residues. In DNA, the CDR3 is TGTGCCAGCAGTGAAACAGGGTCCTCCTATGGCTACACCTTC. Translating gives CASSETGSSYGYTF. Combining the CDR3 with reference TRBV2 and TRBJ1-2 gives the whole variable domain EPEVTQTPSHQVTQMGQEVILRCVPISNHLYFYWYRQILGQKVEFLVSFYNNEISEKSEIFDDQFSVERPDGSNFTLKIRSTKLEDSAMYFCASSETGSSYGYTFGSGTRLTVV.

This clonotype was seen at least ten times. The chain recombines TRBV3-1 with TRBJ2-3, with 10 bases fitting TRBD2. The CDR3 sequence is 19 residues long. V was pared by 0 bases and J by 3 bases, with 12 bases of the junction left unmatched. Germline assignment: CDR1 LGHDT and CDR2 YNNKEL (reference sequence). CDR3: CASSQDKAGGPSRTDTQYF. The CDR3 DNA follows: TGTGCCAGCAGCCAAGATAAAGCGGGGGGGCCTTCCCGGACAGATACGCAGTATTTT.

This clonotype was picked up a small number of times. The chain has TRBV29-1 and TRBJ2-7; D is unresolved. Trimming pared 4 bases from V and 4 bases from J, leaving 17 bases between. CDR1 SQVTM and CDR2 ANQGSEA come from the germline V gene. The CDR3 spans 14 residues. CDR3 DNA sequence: TGCAGCGTTGCCGCCGCGCGCGGCGAGTACGAGCAGTACTTC. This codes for CSVAAARGEYEQYF.

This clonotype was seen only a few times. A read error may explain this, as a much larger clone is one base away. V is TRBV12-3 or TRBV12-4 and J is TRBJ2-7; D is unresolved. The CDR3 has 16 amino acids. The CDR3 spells CASSPPTYSDVYEQCF. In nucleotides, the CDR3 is TGTGCCAGCAGCCCCCCGACCTATTCGGACGTCTACGAGCAGTGCTTC.

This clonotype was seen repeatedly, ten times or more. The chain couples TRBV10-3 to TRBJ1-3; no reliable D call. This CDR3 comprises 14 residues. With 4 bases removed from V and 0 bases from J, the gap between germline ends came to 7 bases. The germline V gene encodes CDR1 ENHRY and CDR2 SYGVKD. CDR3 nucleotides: TGTGCCATCAGTGGAGGGAGCTCTGGAAACACCATATATTTT. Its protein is CAISGGSSGNTIYF.

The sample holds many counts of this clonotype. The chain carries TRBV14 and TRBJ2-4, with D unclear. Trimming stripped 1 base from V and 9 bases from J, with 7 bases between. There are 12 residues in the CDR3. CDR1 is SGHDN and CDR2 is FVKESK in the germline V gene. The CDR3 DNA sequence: TGTGCCAGCAGCCAAGGACCGATCATTCAGTACTTC. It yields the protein CASSQGPIIQYF.

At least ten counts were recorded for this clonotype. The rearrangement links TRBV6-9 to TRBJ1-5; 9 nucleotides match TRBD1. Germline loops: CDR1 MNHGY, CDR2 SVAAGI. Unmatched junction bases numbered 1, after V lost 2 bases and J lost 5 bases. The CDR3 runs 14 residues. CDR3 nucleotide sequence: TGTGCCAGCAGTTATAGGGACAGGGATCAGCCCCAGCATTTT. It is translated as CASSYRDRDQPQHF.

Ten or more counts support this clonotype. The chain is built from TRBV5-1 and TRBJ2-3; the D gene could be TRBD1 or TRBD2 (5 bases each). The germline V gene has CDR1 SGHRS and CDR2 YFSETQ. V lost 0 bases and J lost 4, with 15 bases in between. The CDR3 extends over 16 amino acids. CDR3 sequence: CASSLDSRGGADTQYF. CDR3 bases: TGCGCCAGCAGCTTGGATTCCCGGGGCGGCGCAGATACGCAGTATTTT.

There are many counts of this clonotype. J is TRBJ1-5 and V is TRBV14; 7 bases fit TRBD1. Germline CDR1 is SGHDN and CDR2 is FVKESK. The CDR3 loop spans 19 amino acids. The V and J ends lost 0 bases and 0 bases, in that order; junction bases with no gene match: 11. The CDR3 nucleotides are TGTGCCAGCAGCCAAGATATCTGGGACAGAAAATTTAGCAATCAGCCCCAGCATTTT. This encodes CASSQDIWDRKFSNQPQHF.

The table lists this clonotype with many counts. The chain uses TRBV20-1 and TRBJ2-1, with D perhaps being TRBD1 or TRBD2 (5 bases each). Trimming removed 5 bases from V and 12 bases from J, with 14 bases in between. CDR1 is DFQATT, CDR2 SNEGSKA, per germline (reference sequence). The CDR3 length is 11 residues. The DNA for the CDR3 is TGCAGTGCTCTCCGGGACCCTTGGCAGTTCTTC. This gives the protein CSALRDPWQFF.

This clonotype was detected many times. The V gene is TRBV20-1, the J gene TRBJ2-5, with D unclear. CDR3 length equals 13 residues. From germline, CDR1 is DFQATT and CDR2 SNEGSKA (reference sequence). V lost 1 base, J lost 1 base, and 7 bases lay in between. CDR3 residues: CSARVQFQETQYF. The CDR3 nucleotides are TGCAGTGCTAGAGTCCAGTTCCAAGAGACCCAGTACTTC.

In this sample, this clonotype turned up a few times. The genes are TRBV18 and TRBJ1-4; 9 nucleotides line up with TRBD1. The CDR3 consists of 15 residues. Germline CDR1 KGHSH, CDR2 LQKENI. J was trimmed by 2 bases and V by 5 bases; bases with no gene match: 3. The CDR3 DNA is TGTGCCAGCTCATACGGGACAGGGACTAATGAAAAACTGTTTTTT. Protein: CASSYGTGTNEKLFF.

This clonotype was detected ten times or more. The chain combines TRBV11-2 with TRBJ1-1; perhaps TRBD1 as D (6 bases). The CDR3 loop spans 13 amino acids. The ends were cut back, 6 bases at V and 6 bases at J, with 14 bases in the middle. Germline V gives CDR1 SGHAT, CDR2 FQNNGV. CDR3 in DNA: TGTGCCAGCAGTTCTACAGGGTTGGCTGAAGCTTTCTTT. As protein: CASSSTGLAEAFF.

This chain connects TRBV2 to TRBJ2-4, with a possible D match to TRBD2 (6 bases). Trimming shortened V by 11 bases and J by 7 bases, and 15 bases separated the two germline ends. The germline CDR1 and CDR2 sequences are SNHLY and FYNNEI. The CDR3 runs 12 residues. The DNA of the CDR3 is TGTGCCTCCTACCGGGACTCTAACATTCAGTACTTC. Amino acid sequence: CASYRDSNIQYF.